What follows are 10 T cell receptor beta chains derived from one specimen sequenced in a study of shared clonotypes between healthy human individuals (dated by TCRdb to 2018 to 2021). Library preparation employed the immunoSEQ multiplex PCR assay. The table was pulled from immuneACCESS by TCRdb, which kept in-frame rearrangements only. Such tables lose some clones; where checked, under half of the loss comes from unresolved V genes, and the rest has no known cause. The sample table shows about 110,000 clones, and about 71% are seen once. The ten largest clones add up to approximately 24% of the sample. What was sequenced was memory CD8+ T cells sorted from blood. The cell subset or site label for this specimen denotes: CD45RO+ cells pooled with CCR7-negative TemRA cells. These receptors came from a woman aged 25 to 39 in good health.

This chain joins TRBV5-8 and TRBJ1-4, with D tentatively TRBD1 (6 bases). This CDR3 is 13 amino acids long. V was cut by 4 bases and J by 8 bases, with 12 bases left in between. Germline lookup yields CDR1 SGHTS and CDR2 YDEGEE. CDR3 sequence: CASSTTGNEKLFF. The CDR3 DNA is TGTGCCAGCAGCACCACAGGGAACGAAAAACTGTTTTTT.

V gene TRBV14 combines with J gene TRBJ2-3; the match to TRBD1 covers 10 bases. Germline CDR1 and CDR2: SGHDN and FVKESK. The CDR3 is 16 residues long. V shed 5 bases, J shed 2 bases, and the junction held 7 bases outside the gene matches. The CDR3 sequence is CASSKRQGATTDTQYF. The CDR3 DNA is TGTGCCAGCAGCAAAAGACAGGGGGCAACCACAGATACGCAGTATTTT.

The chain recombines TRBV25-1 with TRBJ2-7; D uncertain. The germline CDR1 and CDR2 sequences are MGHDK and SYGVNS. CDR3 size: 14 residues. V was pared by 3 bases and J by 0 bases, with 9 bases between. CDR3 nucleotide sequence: TGTGCCAGCAGTGATCCCACCGACTCCTACGAGCAGTACTTC. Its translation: CASSDPTDSYEQYF.

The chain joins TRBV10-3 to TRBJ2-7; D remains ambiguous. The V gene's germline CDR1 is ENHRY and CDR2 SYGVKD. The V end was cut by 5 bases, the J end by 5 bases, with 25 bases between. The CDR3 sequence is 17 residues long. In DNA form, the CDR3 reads TGTGCCATCAGTCAGGACGGATTAGGGCCCGCACAAAACGAGCAGTACTTC. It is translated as CAISQDGLGPAQNEQYF.

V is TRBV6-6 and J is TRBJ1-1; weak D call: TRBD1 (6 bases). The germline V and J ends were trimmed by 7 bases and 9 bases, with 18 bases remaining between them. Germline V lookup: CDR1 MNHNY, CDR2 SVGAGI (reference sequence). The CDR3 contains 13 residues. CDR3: CASTFGQLKQAFF. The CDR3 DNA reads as TGTGCCAGCACCTTTGGACAGCTAAAACAAGCTTTCTTT.

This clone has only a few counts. CDR3 coding DNA: TGTGCCAGTAGTAAGGACAGATTCGAGGACTATGGCTACACCTTC. Amino acid sequence: CASSKDRFEDYGYTF. This chain uses TRBV19 with TRBJ1-2, with D tentatively TRBD1 (6 bases). Trimming cost V 4 bases and J 3 bases, with 15 bases left between them. Germline V gene sequence: CDR1 LNHDA, CDR2 SQIVND (reference sequence). The CDR3 runs 15 residues.

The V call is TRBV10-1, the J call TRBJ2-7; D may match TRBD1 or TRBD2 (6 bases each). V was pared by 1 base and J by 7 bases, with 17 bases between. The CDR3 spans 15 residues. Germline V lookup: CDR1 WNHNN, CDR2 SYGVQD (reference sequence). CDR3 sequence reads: CASSEWRDKGGEQYF. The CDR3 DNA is TGCGCCAGCAGTGAGTGGAGGGACAAAGGAGGGGAGCAGTACTTC.

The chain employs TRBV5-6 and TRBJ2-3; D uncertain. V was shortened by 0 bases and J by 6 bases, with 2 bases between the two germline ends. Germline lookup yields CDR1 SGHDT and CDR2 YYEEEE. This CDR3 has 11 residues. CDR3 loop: CASSLGDTQYF. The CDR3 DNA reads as TGTGCCAGCAGCTTGGGTGATACGCAGTATTTT.

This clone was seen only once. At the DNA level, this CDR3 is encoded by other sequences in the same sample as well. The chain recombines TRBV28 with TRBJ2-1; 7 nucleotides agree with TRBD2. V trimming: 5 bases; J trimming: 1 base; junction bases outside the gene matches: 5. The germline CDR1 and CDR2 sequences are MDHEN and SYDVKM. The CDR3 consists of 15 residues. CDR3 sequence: CASSPTGGSYNEQFF. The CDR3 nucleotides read TGTGCCAGCAGTCCTACGGGAGGTTCCTACAATGAGCAGTTCTTC. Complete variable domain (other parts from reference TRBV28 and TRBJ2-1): DVKVTQSSRYLVKRTGEKVFLECVQDMDHENMFWYRQDPGLGLRLIYFSYDVKMKEKGDIPEGYSVSREKKERFSLILESASTNQTSMYLCASSPTGGSYNEQFFGPGTRLTVL.

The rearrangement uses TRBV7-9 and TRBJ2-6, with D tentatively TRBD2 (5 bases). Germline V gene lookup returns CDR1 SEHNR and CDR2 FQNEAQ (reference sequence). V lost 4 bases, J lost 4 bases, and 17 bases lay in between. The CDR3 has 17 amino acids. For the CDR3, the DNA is TGTGCCAGCAGCTCTCAGCGTGGGAGAGGAGGGGCCAACGTCCTGACTTTC. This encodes CASSSQRGRGGANVLTF.